The T cell receptor (beta chain) described here comes from a study of blood T cell repertoires in COVID-19. Study-level background: Sites in the United States, Italy and Spain provided acute and convalescent COVID-19 samples.

The CDR3 spans 14 residues. V gave up 2 bases and J gave up 4 bases, with 9 bases separating them. From germline, CDR1 is SNHLY and CDR2 FYNNEI. In assigning cohorts, the study relied on participant-reported clinical history. Recovered Cohort 3 donors showed two negative PCRs, clearance, or symptom resolution. Assay: immunoSEQ multiplex PCR; the TCRdb copy retains only in-frame clones and omits some. This table has approximately 170,000 clones, 70% to 90% appearing once. The sample was PBMCs or T cells enriched from blood (not recorded which). The sequence was obtained from a man between 40 and 49 years old who had recovered from COVID-19. This sequence joins TRBV2 and TRBJ2-4; maybe TRBD2 (6 bases). CDR3: CASSERSGKNIQYF. The CDR3 DNA follows: TGTGCCAGCAGTGAACGGAGCGGGAAAAACATTCAGTACTTC.